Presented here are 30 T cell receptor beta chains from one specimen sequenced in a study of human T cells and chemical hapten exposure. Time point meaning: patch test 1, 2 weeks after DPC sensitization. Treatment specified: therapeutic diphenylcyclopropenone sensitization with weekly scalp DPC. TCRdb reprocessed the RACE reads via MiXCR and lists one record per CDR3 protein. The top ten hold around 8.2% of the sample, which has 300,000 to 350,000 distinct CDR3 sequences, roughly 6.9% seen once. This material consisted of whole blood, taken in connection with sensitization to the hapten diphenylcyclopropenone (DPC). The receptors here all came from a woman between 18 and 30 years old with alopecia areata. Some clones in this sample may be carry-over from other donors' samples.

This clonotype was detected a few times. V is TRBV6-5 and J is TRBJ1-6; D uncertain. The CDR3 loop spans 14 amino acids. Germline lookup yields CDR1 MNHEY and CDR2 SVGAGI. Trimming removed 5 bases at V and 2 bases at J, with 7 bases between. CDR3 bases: TGTGCCAGCAGTCGGGAGGCCTATAATTCACCCCTCCACTTT. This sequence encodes CASSREAYNSPLHF.

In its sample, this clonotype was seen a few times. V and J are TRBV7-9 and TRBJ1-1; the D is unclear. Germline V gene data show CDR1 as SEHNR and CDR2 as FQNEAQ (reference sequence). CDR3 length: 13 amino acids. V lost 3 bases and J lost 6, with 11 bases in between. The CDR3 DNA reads TGTGCCAGCAGCTTGGGGAAAAAACCTGAAGCTTTCTTT. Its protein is CASSLGKKPEAFF.

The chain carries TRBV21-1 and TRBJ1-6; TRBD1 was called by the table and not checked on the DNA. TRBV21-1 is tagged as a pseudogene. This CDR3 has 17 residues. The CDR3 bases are TGTGCCAGCACCCTGGCGCGGGGGAGCTCCTATAATTCACCCCTCCACTTT. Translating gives CASTLARGSSYNSPLHF.

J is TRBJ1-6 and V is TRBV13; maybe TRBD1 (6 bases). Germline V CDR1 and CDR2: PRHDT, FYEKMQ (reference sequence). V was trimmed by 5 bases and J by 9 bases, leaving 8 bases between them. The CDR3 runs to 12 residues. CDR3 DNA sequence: TGTGCCAGCAGCGGCAGGGGTTCACCCCTCCACTTT. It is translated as CASSGRGSPLHF.

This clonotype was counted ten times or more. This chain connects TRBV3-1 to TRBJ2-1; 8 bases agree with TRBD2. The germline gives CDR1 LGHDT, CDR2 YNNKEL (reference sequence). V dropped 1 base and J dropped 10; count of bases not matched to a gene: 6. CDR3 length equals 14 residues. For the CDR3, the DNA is TGTGCCAGCAGCCAAGGCAGAATAGCGGGGGAGCAGTTCTTC. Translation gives CASSQGRIAGEQFF.

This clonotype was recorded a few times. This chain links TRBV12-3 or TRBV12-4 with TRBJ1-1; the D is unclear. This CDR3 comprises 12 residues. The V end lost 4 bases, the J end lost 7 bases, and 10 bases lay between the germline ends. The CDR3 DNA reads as TGTGCCAGCAGTTCGGGCATGATTGAAGCTTTCTTT. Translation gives CASSSGMIEAFF.

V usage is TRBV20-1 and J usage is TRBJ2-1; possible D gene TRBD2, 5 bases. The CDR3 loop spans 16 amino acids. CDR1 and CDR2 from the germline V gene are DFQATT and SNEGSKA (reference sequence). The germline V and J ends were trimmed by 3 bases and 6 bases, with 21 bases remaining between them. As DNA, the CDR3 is TGCAGTGCTAGTAGTAATCTAGCCGGTAACCCCAATGAGCAGTTCTTC. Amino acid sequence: CSASSNLAGNPNEQFF.

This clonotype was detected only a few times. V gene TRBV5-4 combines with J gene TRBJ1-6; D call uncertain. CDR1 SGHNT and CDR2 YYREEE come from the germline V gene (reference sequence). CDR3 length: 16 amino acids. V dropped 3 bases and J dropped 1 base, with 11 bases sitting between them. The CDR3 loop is CASSYLGRSYNSPLHF. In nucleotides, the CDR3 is TGTGCCAGCAGCTACCTTGGACGGTCCTATAATTCACCCCTCCACTTT.

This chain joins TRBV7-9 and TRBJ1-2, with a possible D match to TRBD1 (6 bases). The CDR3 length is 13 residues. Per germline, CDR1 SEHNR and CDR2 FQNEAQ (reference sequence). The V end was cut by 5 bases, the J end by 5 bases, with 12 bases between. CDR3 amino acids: CASSGRTDYGYTF. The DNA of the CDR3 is TGTGCCAGCAGCGGGCGGACAGATTATGGCTACACCTTC.

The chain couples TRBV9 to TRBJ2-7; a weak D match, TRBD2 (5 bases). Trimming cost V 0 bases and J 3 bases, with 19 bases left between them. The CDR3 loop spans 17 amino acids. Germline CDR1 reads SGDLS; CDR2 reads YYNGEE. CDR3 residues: CASSVAPNEPGSYEQYF. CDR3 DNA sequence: TGTGCCAGCAGCGTAGCGCCGAACGAGCCGGGAAGCTACGAGCAGTACTTC.

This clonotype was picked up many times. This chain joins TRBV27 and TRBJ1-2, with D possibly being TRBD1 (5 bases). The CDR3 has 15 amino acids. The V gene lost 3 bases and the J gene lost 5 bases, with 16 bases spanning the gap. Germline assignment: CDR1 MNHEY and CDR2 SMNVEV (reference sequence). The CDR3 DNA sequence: TGTGCCAGCAGTTTTTCACTTAGACAGCCATATGGCTACACCTTC. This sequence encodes CASSFSLRQPYGYTF.

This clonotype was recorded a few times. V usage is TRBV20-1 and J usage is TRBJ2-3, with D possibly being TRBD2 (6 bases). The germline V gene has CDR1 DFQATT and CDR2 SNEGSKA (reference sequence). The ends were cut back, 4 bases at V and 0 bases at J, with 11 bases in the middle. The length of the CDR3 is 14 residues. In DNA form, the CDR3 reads TGCAGTGCTATAATAGCGGCGAGCACAGATACGCAGTATTTT. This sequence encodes CSAIIAASTDTQYF.

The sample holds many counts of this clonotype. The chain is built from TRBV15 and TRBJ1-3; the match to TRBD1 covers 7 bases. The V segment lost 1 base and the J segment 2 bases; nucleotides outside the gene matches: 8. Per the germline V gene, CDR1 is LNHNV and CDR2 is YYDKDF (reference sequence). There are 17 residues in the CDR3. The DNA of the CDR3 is TGTGCCACCAGCAGAGTGACAGGGCCCTCACCTGGAAACACCATATATTTT. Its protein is CATSRVTGPSPGNTIYF.

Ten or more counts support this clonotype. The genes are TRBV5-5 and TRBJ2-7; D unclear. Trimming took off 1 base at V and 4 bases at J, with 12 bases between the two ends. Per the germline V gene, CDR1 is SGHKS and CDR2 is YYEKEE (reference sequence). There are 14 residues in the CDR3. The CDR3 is CASSLMETTYEQYF. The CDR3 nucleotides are TGTGCCAGCAGCTTGATGGAAACTACTTACGAGCAGTACTTC.

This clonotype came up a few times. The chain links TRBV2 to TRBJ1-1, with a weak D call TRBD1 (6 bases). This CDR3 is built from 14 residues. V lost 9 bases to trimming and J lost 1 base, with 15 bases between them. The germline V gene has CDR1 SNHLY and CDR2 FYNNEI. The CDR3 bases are TGTGCCAGACAACAGGGAACCTCGAACACTGAAGCTTTCTTT. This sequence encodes CARQQGTSNTEAFF.

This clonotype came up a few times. CDR3 residues: CASRTLDRDNYGYTF. Here the CDR3 DNA reads TGTGCCAGCAGGACTCTGGACAGGGACAACTATGGCTACACCTTC. This sequence joins TRBV11-2 and TRBJ1-2; the match to TRBD1 covers 8 bases. Germline CDR1 SGHAT, CDR2 FQNNGV. This CDR3 is built from 15 residues. With 6 bases clipped from V and 2 bases from J, the junction kept 8 bases outside the gene matches. The full variable domain, its missing parts supplied by reference TRBV11-2 and TRBJ1-2, is EAGVAQSPRYKIIEKRQSVAFWCNPISGHATLYWYQQILGQGPKLLIQFQNNGVVDDSQLPKDRFSAERLKGVDSTLKIQPAKLEDSAVYLCASRTLDRDNYGYTFGSGTRLTVV.

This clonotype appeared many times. The CDR3, as DNA: TGTGCCAGCAGCCCGGGGCGGATCTATGGCTACACCTTC. Its protein is CASSPGRIYGYTF. The chain employs TRBV7-8 and TRBJ1-2, with D possibly matching TRBD1 (5 bases). The germline V gene has CDR1 SGHVS and CDR2 FQNEAQ. V lost 5 bases to trimming and J lost 4 bases, with 11 bases between them. The CDR3 contains 13 residues.

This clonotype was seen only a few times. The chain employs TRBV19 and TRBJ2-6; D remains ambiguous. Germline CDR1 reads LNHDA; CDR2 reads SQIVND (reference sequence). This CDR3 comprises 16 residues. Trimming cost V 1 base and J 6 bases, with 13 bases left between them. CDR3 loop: CASSIGSTRLANVLTF. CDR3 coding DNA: TGTGCCAGTAGTATAGGTTCCACCCGACTGGCCAACGTCCTGACTTTC.

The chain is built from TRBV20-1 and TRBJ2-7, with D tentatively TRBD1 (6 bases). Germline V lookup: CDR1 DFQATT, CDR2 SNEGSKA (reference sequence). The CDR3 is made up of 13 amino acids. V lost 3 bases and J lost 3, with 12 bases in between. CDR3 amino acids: CSARSTGRYEQYF. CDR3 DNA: TGCAGTGCTAGGTCGACAGGTCGCTACGAGCAGTACTTC.

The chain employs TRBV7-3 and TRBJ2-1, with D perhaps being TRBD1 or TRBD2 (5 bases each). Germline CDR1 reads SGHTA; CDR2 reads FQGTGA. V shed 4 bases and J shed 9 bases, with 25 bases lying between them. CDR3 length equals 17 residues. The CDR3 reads CASSWGASGFYEAEQFF. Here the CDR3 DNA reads TGTGCCAGCAGCTGGGGAGCGTCAGGGTTTTACGAAGCTGAGCAGTTCTTC.

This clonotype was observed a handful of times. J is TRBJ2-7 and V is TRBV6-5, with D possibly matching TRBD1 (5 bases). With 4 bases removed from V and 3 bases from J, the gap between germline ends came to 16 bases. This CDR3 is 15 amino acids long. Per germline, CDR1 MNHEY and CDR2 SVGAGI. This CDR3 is CASSSQGIGFYEQYF. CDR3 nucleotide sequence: TGTGCCAGCAGTTCGCAGGGAATTGGGTTCTACGAGCAGTACTTC.

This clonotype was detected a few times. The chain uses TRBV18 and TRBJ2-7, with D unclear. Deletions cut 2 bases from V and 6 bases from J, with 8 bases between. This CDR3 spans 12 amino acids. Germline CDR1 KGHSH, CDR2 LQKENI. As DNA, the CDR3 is TGTGCCAGCTCACCAGGCGATGCCGAGCAGTACTTC. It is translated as CASSPGDAEQYF.

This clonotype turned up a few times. In DNA, the CDR3 is TGTGCCAGCAGCCTCTCGGGCTCCCCCAATGAGCAGTTCTTC. It encodes CASSLSGSPNEQFF. V gene TRBV3-1 combines with J gene TRBJ2-1; D gene unclear. The germline gives CDR1 LGHDT, CDR2 YNNKEL (reference sequence). The CDR3 spans 14 residues. Trimming left V 4 bases short and J 6 bases short, with 13 bases between.

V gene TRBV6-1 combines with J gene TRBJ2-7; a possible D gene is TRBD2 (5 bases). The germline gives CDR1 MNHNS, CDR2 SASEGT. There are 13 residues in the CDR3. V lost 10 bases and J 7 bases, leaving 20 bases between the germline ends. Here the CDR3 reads CATLGGTLIEQYF. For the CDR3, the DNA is TGTGCCACCCTAGGAGGCACCCTGATTGAGCAGTACTTC.

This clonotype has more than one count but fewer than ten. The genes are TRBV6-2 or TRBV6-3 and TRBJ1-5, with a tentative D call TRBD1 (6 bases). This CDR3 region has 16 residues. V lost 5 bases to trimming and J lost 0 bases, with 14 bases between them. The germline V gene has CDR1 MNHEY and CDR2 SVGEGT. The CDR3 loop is CASSNTGTTSNQPQHF. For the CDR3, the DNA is TGTGCCAGCAGTAACACCGGGACAACTAGCAATCAGCCCCAGCATTTT.

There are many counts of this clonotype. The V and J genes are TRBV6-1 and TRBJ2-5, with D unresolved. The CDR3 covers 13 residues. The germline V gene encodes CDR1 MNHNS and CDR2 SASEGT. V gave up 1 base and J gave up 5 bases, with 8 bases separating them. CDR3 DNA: TGTGCCAGCAGTGAAGTGGCCCGCGAGACCCAGTACTTC. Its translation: CASSEVARETQYF.

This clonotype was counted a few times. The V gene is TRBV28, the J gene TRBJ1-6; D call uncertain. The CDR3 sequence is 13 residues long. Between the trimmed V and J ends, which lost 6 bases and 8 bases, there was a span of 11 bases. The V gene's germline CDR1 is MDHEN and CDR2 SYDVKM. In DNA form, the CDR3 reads TGTGCCAGCAGCTCCCTTCGGCATTCACCCCTCCACTTT. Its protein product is CASSSLRHSPLHF.

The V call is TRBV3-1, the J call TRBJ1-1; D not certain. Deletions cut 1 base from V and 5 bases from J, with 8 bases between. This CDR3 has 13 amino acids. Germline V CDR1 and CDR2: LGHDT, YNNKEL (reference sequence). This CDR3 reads CASSQGRRTEAFF. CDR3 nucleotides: TGTGCCAGCAGCCAAGGTAGAAGGACTGAAGCTTTCTTT.

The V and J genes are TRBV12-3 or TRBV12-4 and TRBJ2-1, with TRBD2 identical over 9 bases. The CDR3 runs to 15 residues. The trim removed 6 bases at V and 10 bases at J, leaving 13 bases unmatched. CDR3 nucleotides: TGTGCCAGCAGCCGAATCCTAGCGGGGAGCAGGGAGCAGTTCTTC. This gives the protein CASSRILAGSREQFF.

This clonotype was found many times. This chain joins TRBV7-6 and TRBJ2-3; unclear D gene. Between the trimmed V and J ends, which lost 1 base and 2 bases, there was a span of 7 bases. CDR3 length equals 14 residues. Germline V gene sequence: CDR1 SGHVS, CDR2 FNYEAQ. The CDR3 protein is CASSLVAATDTQYF. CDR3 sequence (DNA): TGTGCCAGCAGCTTAGTGGCGGCCACAGATACGCAGTATTTT.